This T cell receptor (beta chain) was sequenced for a study of T cells expressing NK-cell markers. Study-level background: In sorted CD3+CD56+NKG2C+, CD3+CD56+NKG2C- and CD3+CD56-NKG2C+ T cells, TCR beta repertoires were obtained. Seven of the eight sequenced donors were classified as HCMV-seropositive, and one was classified as seronegative.

As regards this clonotype: Its specificity is not known.

What made the TCR beta cDNA was 5'RACE template switching with UMIs. TCRdb re-called the 5' RACE reads and shows each CDR3 protein once, DNA omitted. The table for this sample gives about 150,000 distinct CDR3 sequences. General study results and limits: As a fraction of CD8+ T cells, dominant NKG2C+ clonotypes reached about 1.0-7.0% in six donors.

Sequencing was done on a sample of blood T cells: a sorted CD56 or NKG2C T cell subset, CD4+ or CD8+ T cells, or bulk PBMC T cells (not recorded which). The sequence was collected from a man aged 18-75 years in good health.

This chain's CDR3 is CASSQGTHDPGQGKYEQYF. This rearrangement joins TRBV3-1 to TRBJ2-7; the D call from TCRdb, TRBD1, cannot be confirmed without DNA. This CDR3 is 19 amino acids long. CDR1 LGHDT and CDR2 YNNKEL come from the germline V gene (reference sequence).